These 29 T cell receptor beta chains were all obtained from the same sample, sequenced in a study of blood T cell repertoires in COVID-19. Data came from immunoSEQ multiplex PCR; TCRdb stores just in-frame clones and leaves some out. The table includes approximately 60,000 clones, about four fifths detected once. What was sequenced was peripheral blood. These receptors all stem from a woman aged 60 to 75 with acute or convalescent COVID-19.

This chain joins TRBV4-1 and TRBJ2-1; 10 bases line up with TRBD2. The CDR3 has 17 amino acids. V shed 3 bases and J 4 bases; nucleotides not matched to a gene: 9. Germline V gene sequence: CDR1 MGHRA, CDR2 YSYEKL. CDR3 coding DNA: TGCGCCAGCAGCCAGAATAGCGGGGGGTCCGGGTACAATGAGCAGTTCTTC. Its protein product is CASSQNSGGSGYNEQFF.

This chain joins TRBV5-1 and TRBJ1-4, with 8 nucleotides matching TRBD1. The CDR3 runs to 15 residues. Germline V gives CDR1 SGHRS, CDR2 YFSETQ. With V trimmed by 6 bases and J by 3 bases, 7 bases remained unmatched. The CDR3 DNA reads as TGCGCCAGCACGAGGGGGGGACAGGCTAATGAAAAACTGTTTTTT. This gives the protein CASTRGGQANEKLFF. The variable domain in full, completed from reference TRBV5-1 and TRBJ1-4, reads KAGVTQTPRYLIKTRGQQVTLSCSPISGHRSVSWYQQTPGQGLQFLFEYFSETQRNKGNFPGRFSGRQFSNSRSEMNVSTLELGDSALYLCASTRGGQANEKLFFGSGTQLSVL.

V usage is TRBV4-3 and J usage is TRBJ1-3; D is possibly TRBD1 (6 bases). The CDR3 contains 15 residues. Germline CDR1 LGHNA, CDR2 YSLEER. Trimming removed 1 base from V and 2 bases from J, with 9 bases in between. As DNA, the CDR3 is TGCGCCAGCAGCCAAGGGCAGGGGACTGGAAACACCATATATTTT. Translated: CASSQGQGTGNTIYF.

The chain has TRBV28 and TRBJ1-2; no clear D gene. Trimming cost V 8 bases and J 4 bases, with 17 bases left between them. The CDR3 consists of 14 residues. Germline V CDR1 and CDR2: MDHEN, SYDVKM. The CDR3 DNA sequence: TGTGCCAGCGGTCGATCGGCGCGGGGCTATGGCTACACCTTC. It encodes CASGRSARGYGYTF.

J is TRBJ2-3 and V is TRBV3-1 (or the pseudogene TRBV3-2); 10 nucleotides agree with TRBD1. Per the germline V gene, CDR1 is LGHDT and CDR2 is YNNKEL (reference sequence). V lost 1 base and J lost 4; bases outside the gene matches: 2. CDR3 length: 15 residues. Here the CDR3 reads CASSQAGTGADTQYF. As DNA, the CDR3 is TGTGCCAGCAGCCAAGCCGGGACAGGGGCAGATACGCAGTATTTT.

This chain links TRBV7-9 with TRBJ2-3; no firm D call. Trimming cost V 1 base and J 4 bases, with 3 bases left between them. CDR1 is SEHNR and CDR2 is FQNEAQ in the germline V gene (reference sequence). CDR3 length: 12 residues. The CDR3 is CASSLGADTQYF. The CDR3 nucleotides are TGTGCCAGCAGCTTAGGCGCAGATACGCAGTATTTT.

Concerning this clone: At one end the junction does not follow the germline gene, possibly because of a read error. J is TRBJ2-7 and V is TRBV4-2; D unresolved. The germline V gene has CDR1 LGHNA and CDR2 YNFKEQ. The CDR3 consists of 11 residues. The CDR3 bases are TGCGCCAGCACCAGTAGCAACGAGCAGTACTTC. Translated: CASTSSNEQYF.

This chain connects TRBV28 to TRBJ1-1; maybe TRBD1 (5 bases). This CDR3 region has 14 residues. Trimming stripped 7 bases from V and 2 bases from J, with 14 bases between. CDR1 and CDR2 (germline): MDHEN, SYDVKM. The CDR3 coding sequence is TGTGCCAGCACTTCAGAAGGGGTTAACACTGAAGCTTTCTTT. Residues: CASTSEGVNTEAFF.

The chain carries TRBV27 and TRBJ2-3; D is possibly TRBD1 (6 bases). Germline-derived CDR1 and CDR2 are MNHEY and SMNVEV (reference sequence). This CDR3 contains 15 residues. Trimming left V 7 bases short and J 3 bases short, with 17 bases between. Here the CDR3 reads CASTRTGLRTDTQYF. CDR3 bases: TGTGCCAGCACCCGAACAGGGTTAAGAACAGATACGCAGTATTTT.

The chain couples TRBV7-7 to TRBJ2-3; perhaps TRBD2 as D (6 bases). Per the germline V gene, CDR1 is SSHAT and CDR2 is FNYEAQ (reference sequence). Trimming pared 2 bases from V and 6 bases from J, leaving 15 bases between. The length of the CDR3 is 15 residues. CDR3 sequence (DNA): TGTGCCAGCAGCTTATCCTCAGGAGGGGTGGATACGCAGTATTTT. It codes for CASSLSSGGVDTQYF.

The chain carries TRBV20-1 and TRBJ2-1; tentative D call: TRBD1 (6 bases). Germline V CDR1 and CDR2: DFQATT, SNEGSKA (reference sequence). The CDR3 extends over 15 amino acids. Trimming pared 3 bases from V and 2 bases from J, leaving 14 bases between. The CDR3 reads CSASWGRRPYNEQFF. The CDR3, as DNA: TGCAGTGCTAGTTGGGGGCGACGACCCTACAATGAGCAGTTCTTC.

CDR3 sequence: CASSVRGTGGTTDTQYF. The CDR3 DNA is TGTGCCAGCAGCGTACGGGGGACAGGGGGGACAACAGATACGCAGTATTTT. V is TRBV9 and J is TRBJ2-3, with 11 bases identical to TRBD1. The V gene's germline CDR1 is SGDLS and CDR2 YYNGEE. J was trimmed by 3 bases and V by 1 base; bases with no gene match: 7. CDR3 length: 17 residues. The full variable domain, rest sourced from reference TRBV9 and TRBJ2-3, is DSGVTQTPKHLITATGQRVTLRCSPRSGDLSVYWYQQSLDQGLQFLIQYYNGEERAKGNILERFSAQQFPDLHSELNLSSLELGDSALYFCASSVRGTGGTTDTQYFGPGTRLTVL.

The chain joins TRBV4-2 to TRBJ1-5; D may be TRBD1 (5 bases). The germline CDR1 and CDR2 sequences are LGHNA and YNFKEQ. This CDR3 comprises 16 residues. The V gene lost 0 bases and the J gene lost 4 bases, with 13 bases spanning the gap. CDR3 amino acids: CASSQDFGAKNQPQHF. For the CDR3, the DNA is TGTGCCAGCAGCCAAGATTTTGGGGCCAAAAATCAGCCCCAGCATTTT.

V usage is TRBV30 and J usage is TRBJ2-1; 12 nucleotides agree with TRBD2. This CDR3 comprises 14 residues. J gave up 8 bases and V 4 bases, and 6 bases lay outside the gene matches. CDR1 and CDR2 (germline): GTSNPN, SVGIG (reference sequence). CDR3 nucleotide sequence: TGTGCCTGGAAGACTAGCGGGGGAGCGTATGAGCAGTTCTTC. Translating it yields CAWKTSGGAYEQFF.

This clone occurred a few times. J is TRBJ2-7 and V is TRBV5-1, with 7 nucleotides matching TRBD1. The germline gives CDR1 SGHRS, CDR2 YFSETQ. The ends lost 3 bases at V and 3 bases at J; junction bases unmatched: 6. The CDR3 length is 14 residues. The CDR3 region is CASSYRDRNYEQYF. CDR3 nucleotides: TGCGCCAGCAGCTACCGGGACAGAAACTACGAGCAGTACTTC.

This chain connects TRBV2 to TRBJ2-7; D possibly corresponds to TRBD2 (5 bases). V lost 6 bases and J 2 bases, leaving 20 bases between the germline ends. Germline V gives CDR1 SNHLY, CDR2 FYNNEI. The length of the CDR3 is 16 residues. The CDR3 sequence: CASRDDPLGPPYEQYF. The CDR3 DNA reads as TGTGCCAGCAGAGATGACCCACTAGGGCCTCCCTACGAGCAGTACTTC.

This clone has a single count. This chain links TRBV5-1 with TRBJ1-3; D is possibly TRBD1 (6 bases). Trimming took off 1 base at V and 5 bases at J, with 13 bases between the two ends. This CDR3 contains 15 residues. Germline CDR1 SGHRS, CDR2 YFSETQ. CDR3 DNA: TGCGCCAGCAGCTTGCCGGCAGGGGTGCGAAACACCATATATTTT. Translation: CASSLPAGVRNTIYF.

The rearrangement uses TRBV5-1 and TRBJ1-6; 7 bases line up with TRBD1. Trimming cost V 3 bases and J 7 bases; bases outside gene matches: 7. CDR1 SGHRS and CDR2 YFSETQ come from the germline V gene. CDR3 length equals 15 residues. The CDR3 sequence is CASSSRQGGNSPLHF. In nucleotides, the CDR3 is TGCGCCAGCAGCTCCAGACAGGGAGGCAATTCACCCCTCCACTTT.

This clone was observed a few times. The chain joins TRBV13 to TRBJ1-1; 8 bases match TRBD1. Germline V gene lookup returns CDR1 PRHDT and CDR2 FYEKMQ (reference sequence). Germline trimming cut 5 bases from V and 4 bases from J; bases unmatched to any gene: 12. CDR3 length: 16 residues. The DNA for the CDR3 is TGTGCCAGCAGCATTCGACAGGGGTACGTTGGCACTGAAGCTTTCTTT. Residues: CASSIRQGYVGTEAFF.

This clone has a handful of counts. The chain couples TRBV2 to TRBJ2-5; perhaps TRBD2 as D (5 bases). The CDR3 sequence is 14 residues long. The germline CDR1 and CDR2 sequences are SNHLY and FYNNEI. Trimming took off 6 bases at V and 4 bases at J, with 15 bases between the two ends. The CDR3 DNA follows: TGTGCCAGCAGACCTACTCTAGGGAGAGAGACCCAGTACTTC. This encodes CASRPTLGRETQYF.

This chain connects TRBV7-2 to TRBJ1-5, with 9 bases fitting TRBD1. The CDR3 runs 16 residues. CDR1 and CDR2 from the germline V gene are SGHTA and FQGNSA. The V segment lost 3 bases and the J segment 3 bases; nucleotides outside the gene matches: 6. The CDR3 sequence is CASSFKGQGTNQPQHF. The CDR3 DNA sequence: TGTGCCAGCAGCTTCAAGGGACAGGGTACCAATCAGCCCCAGCATTTT.

This sequence joins TRBV27 and TRBJ1-1; D gene unclear. With 7 bases removed from V and 3 bases from J, the gap between germline ends came to 6 bases. The CDR3 runs 11 residues. From germline, CDR1 is MNHEY and CDR2 SMNVEV (reference sequence). CDR3 loop: CASIGYTEAFF. DNA for the CDR3: TGTGCCAGCATCGGGTACACTGAAGCTTTCTTT.

The CDR3 here is CASSYDRDRGETQYF. The DNA of the CDR3 is TGCGCCAGCAGCTACGACCGGGACAGGGGGGAGACCCAGTACTTC. This chain uses TRBV5-1 with TRBJ2-5; 11 nucleotides line up with TRBD1. Losses at the gene ends were 3 bases for V and 5 bases for J; bases not matched to a gene: 6. This CDR3 is built from 15 residues. Germline assignment: CDR1 SGHRS and CDR2 YFSETQ.

V usage is TRBV7-3 and J usage is TRBJ2-7; TRBD2 might be the D (5 bases). In germline, CDR1 is SGHTA, CDR2 FQGTGA. V lost 4 bases to trimming and J lost 2 bases, with 15 bases between them. The CDR3 runs to 15 residues. The CDR3 sequence: CASSSSTKPPYEQYF. CDR3 nucleotide sequence: TGTGCCAGCAGCTCATCGACTAAACCCCCCTACGAGCAGTACTTC.

V is TRBV12-5 and J is TRBJ2-1; maybe TRBD1 (5 bases). From germline, CDR1 is LGHNT and CDR2 FRNRAP. Trimming removed 2 bases from V and 8 bases from J, with 13 bases in between. The CDR3 is 14 amino acids. CDR3 protein: CASGLQTAFDEQFF. As DNA, the CDR3 is TGTGCTAGTGGTTTGCAGACAGCTTTCGATGAGCAGTTCTTC.

This clone has just one count. The CDR3 DNA follows: TGTGCCAGCACTGTGGGCGACCAGAACACCGGGGAGCTGTTTTTT. Translated: CASTVGDQNTGELFF. The chain joins TRBV6-5 to TRBJ2-2, with D uncertain. The germline gives CDR1 MNHEY, CDR2 SVGAGI. With 7 bases removed from V and 1 base from J, the gap between germline ends came to 13 bases. The CDR3 loop spans 15 amino acids.

This clone was detected only a few times. V usage is TRBV2 and J usage is TRBJ1-5, with TRBD1 identical over 7 bases. This CDR3 contains 15 residues. The trim removed 5 bases at V and 2 bases at J, leaving 6 bases unmatched. Germline lookup yields CDR1 SNHLY and CDR2 FYNNEI. The CDR3, as DNA: TGTGCCAGCAGTCCCAGGGGGGCAGGCAATCAGCCCCAGCATTTT. Translating gives CASSPRGAGNQPQHF.

The chain recombines TRBV6-5 with TRBJ1-2; D call uncertain. This CDR3 spans 14 amino acids. CDR1 and CDR2 from the germline V gene are MNHEY and SVGAGI. Between the trimmed V and J ends, which lost 4 bases and 1 base, there was a span of 10 bases. The CDR3 loop reads CASSSGPNNYGYTF. The CDR3 DNA follows: TGTGCCAGCAGTTCAGGTCCCAATAACTATGGCTACACCTTC.

The genes are TRBV5-4 and TRBJ2-1, with 8 bases aligning to TRBD2. Germline CDR1 SGHNT, CDR2 YYREEE (reference sequence). After removal of 0 bases from V and 4 bases from J, the junction contained 6 bases not matched to a gene. The CDR3 runs 16 residues. In DNA, the CDR3 is TGTGCCAGCAGCTTGGAGGGCGGGGGGACTTACAATGAGCAGTTCTTC. Encoded protein: CASSLEGGGTYNEQFF.